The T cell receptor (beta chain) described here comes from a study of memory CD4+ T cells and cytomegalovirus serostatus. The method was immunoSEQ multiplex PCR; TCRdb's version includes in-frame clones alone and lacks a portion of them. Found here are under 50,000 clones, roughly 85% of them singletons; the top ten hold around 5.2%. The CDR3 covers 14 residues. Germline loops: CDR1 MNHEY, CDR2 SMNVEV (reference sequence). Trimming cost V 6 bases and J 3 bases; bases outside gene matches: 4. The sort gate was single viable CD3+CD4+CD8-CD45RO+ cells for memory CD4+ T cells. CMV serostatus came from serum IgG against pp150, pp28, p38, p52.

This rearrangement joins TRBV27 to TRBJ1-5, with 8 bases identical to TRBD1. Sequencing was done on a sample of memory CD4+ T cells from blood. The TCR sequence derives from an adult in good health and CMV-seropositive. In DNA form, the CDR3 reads TGTGCCAGCAGCCGGGGACAGGCCAATCAGCCCCAGCATTTT. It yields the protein CASSRGQANQPQHF.